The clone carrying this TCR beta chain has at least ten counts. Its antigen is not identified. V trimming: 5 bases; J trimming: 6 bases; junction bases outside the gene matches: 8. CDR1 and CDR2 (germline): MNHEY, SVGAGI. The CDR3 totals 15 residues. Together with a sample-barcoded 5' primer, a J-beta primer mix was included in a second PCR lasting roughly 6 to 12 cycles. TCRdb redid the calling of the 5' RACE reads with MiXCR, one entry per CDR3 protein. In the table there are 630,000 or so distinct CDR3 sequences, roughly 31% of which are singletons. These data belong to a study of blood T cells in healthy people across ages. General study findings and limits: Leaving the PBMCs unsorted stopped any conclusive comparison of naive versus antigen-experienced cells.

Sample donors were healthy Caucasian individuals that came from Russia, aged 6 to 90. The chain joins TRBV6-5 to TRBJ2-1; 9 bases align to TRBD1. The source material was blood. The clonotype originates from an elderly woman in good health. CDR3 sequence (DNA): TGTGCCAGCAGTCTCGGACAGGGGTCCGCCAATGAGCAGTTCTTC. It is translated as CASSLGQGSANEQFF.